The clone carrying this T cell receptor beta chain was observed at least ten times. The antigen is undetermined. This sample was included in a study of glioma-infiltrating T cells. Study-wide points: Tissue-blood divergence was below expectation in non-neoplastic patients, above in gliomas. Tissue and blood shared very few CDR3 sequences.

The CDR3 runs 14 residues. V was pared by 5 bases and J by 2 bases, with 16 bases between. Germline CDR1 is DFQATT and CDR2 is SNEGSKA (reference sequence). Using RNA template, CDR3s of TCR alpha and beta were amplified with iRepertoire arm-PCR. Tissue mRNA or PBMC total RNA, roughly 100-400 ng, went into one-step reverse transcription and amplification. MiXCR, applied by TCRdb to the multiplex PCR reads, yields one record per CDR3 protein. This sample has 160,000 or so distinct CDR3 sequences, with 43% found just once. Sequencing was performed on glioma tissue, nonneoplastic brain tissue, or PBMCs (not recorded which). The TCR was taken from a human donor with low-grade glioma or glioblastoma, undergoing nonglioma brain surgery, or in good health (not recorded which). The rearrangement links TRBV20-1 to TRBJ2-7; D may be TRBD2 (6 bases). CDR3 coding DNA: TGCAGTGCTCCGACTAGACCGATTACCTACGAGCAGTACTTC. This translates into CSAPTRPITYEQYF.